These 18 T cell receptor beta chains were sequenced from one sample in a study of OX40 agonist ivuxolimab in advanced cancers. The library was built by means of the immunoSEQ multiplex PCR assay. In its TCRdb copy, this immuneACCESS table keeps in-frame sequences only and misses some clones. Where compared with another copy, unresolved V genes explain less than half of these, and the others have no known cause. The sample profile shows tens of thousands of clones; 91% of them were found once. Of the sample, around 2.5% falls within the top ten clones. Here the sequenced sample was CD4+ or CD8+ T cells sorted from blood, taken in a trial of the OX40 agonist ivuxolimab. The receptors stem from an adult with an advanced solid tumor such as melanoma, head and neck, liver or kidney cancer.

CDR3 nucleotide sequence: TGCGCCAGCAGCTCGGAACAGCCCTACGAGCAGTACTTC. It codes for CASSSEQPYEQYF. The J gene is TRBJ2-7, the V gene TRBV5-1; D gene unclear. The CDR3 runs 13 residues. Between the trimmed V and J ends, which lost 3 bases and 2 bases, there was a span of 9 bases. Per germline, CDR1 SGHRS and CDR2 YFSETQ.

The chain joins TRBV28 to TRBJ2-7; D uncertain. CDR3 length: 12 amino acids. Trimming cost V 1 base and J 3 bases, with 4 bases left between them. The germline V gene has CDR1 MDHEN and CDR2 SYDVKM. CDR3 in amino acids: CASSLYYYEQYF. The CDR3 DNA sequence: TGTGCCAGCAGTTTATACTACTACGAGCAGTACTTC.

The rearrangement uses TRBV19 and TRBJ1-1; weak D call: TRBD1 (5 bases). The germline V gene has CDR1 LNHDA and CDR2 SQIVND (reference sequence). The germline V and J ends were trimmed by 7 bases and 5 bases, with 14 bases remaining between them. This CDR3 has 13 amino acids. CDR3 in amino acids: CASKDQGSTEAFF. The DNA of the CDR3 is TGTGCCAGTAAGGATCAGGGAAGTACTGAAGCTTTCTTT. The whole variable domain, remainder taken from reference TRBV19 and TRBJ1-1, is DGGITQSPKYLFRKEGQNVTLSCEQNLNHDAMYWYRQDPGQGLRLIYYSQIVNDFQKGDIAEGYSVSREKKESFPLTVTSAQKNPTAFYLCASKDQGSTEAFFGQGTRLTVV.

V is TRBV2 and J is TRBJ2-1, with 12 bases that match TRBD2. This CDR3 spans 16 amino acids. V shed 5 bases and J 6 bases; nucleotides not matched to a gene: 8. CDR1 is SNHLY and CDR2 is FYNNEI in the germline V gene. The CDR3 region has the DNA TGTGCCAGCAGTCCCAGACTAGCGGGAGTAGGCAATGAGCAGTTCTTC. Residues: CASSPRLAGVGNEQFF.

This clone was counted only a few times. The V call is TRBV30, the J call TRBJ2-2; D is uncertain. CDR1 is GTSNPN and CDR2 is SVGIG in the germline V gene (reference sequence). V was pared by 1 base and J by 6 bases, with 6 bases between. The CDR3 runs to 12 residues. This chain's CDR3 is CAWSAWAGELFF. The CDR3 DNA is TGTGCCTGGAGTGCGTGGGCCGGGGAGCTGTTTTTT.

This chain uses TRBV5-1 with TRBJ2-2, with D perhaps assigned TRBD1 or TRBD2 (6 bases each). V was clipped by 5 bases and J by 0 bases, with 11 bases between them. Germline-derived CDR1 and CDR2 are SGHRS and YFSETQ. This CDR3 contains 15 residues. The chain's CDR3 is CASRYGGTNTGELFF. The CDR3 region has the DNA TGCGCCAGCAGATACGGGGGCACGAACACCGGGGAGCTGTTTTTT.

This chain connects TRBV2 to TRBJ2-4, with a weak D call TRBD2 (5 bases). V was shortened by 4 bases and J by 0 bases, with 10 bases between the two germline ends. Germline V lookup: CDR1 SNHLY, CDR2 FYNNEI. The CDR3 loop spans 15 amino acids. The CDR3: CASSVGSLAKNIQYF. As DNA, the CDR3 is TGTGCCAGCAGTGTGGGGAGTTTAGCCAAAAACATTCAGTACTTC. The variable domain in full, with the rest retrieved from reference TRBV2 and TRBJ2-4, is EPEVTQTPSHQVTQMGQEVILRCVPISNHLYFYWYRQILGQKVEFLVSFYNNEISEKSEIFDDQFSVERPDGSNFTLKIRSTKLEDSAMYFCASSVGSLAKNIQYFGAGTRLSVL.

The CDR3 protein is CASSLKDEGNTIYF. CDR3 bases: TGTGCCAGCAGCTTAAAAGATGAAGGAAACACCATATATTTT. The rearrangement uses TRBV7-3 and TRBJ1-3; D is ambiguous. Trimming stripped 1 base from V and 4 bases from J, with 8 bases between. Germline lookup yields CDR1 SGHTA and CDR2 FQGTGA. The CDR3 has 14 amino acids.

The chain couples TRBV7-2 to TRBJ2-5; weak D call: TRBD1 (8 bases). The V gene lost 5 bases and the J gene lost 5 bases, with 15 bases spanning the gap. This CDR3 spans 14 amino acids. Germline V gene sequence: CDR1 SGHTA, CDR2 FQGNSA. The CDR3 here is CASSTGQGGETQYF. Written as DNA, the CDR3 is TGTGCCAGCAGCACCGGACAGGGAGGGGAGACCCAGTACTTC.

The chain has TRBV19 and TRBJ2-7; D uncertain. Germline CDR1 reads LNHDA; CDR2 reads SQIVND (reference sequence). The V end was cut by 3 bases, the J end by 4 bases, with 16 bases between. The length of the CDR3 is 15 residues. CDR3 in DNA: TGTGCCAGTAGTATTCAATTAATGCCGGATTACGAGCAGTACTTC. Protein product: CASSIQLMPDYEQYF.

This chain uses TRBV7-9 with TRBJ2-3; D is possibly TRBD1 (5 bases). CDR3 length: 16 amino acids. V lost 4 bases and J lost 0, with 14 bases in between. CDR1 and CDR2 from the germline V gene are SEHNR and FQNEAQ (reference sequence). The chain's CDR3 is CASSSPGAPSTDTQYF. CDR3 coding DNA: TGTGCCAGCAGCTCCCCTGGGGCGCCAAGCACAGATACGCAGTATTTT.

The chain links TRBV6-1 to TRBJ1-1; no clear D gene. Germline V lookup: CDR1 MNHNS, CDR2 SASEGT. The CDR3 covers 14 residues. V shed 2 bases and J shed 4 bases, with 11 bases lying between them. CDR3 residues: CASSELGQGTEAFF. In DNA form, the CDR3 reads TGTGCCAGCAGTGAACTCGGTCAAGGCACTGAAGCTTTCTTT.

This clone showed up just once. The rearrangement links TRBV19 to TRBJ2-7, with D possibly being TRBD2 (6 bases). This CDR3 has 14 residues. Trimming removed 2 bases at V and 4 bases at J, with 12 bases between. Germline CDR1 LNHDA, CDR2 SQIVND (reference sequence). The CDR3, as DNA: TGTGCCAGTAGTATAACTAGCAGCAGATACGAGCAGTACTTC. Translating gives CASSITSSRYEQYF.

The gene calls are TRBV5-1 and TRBJ2-3; no clear D. The V and J ends lost 1 base and 6 bases respectively, with 9 bases between them. CDR3 length: 13 amino acids. Germline CDR1 and CDR2: SGHRS and YFSETQ. The CDR3 DNA is TGCGCCAGCAGCTTGTTTTCCTCCGATACGCAGTATTTT. It specifies CASSLFSSDTQYF.

The chain links TRBV5-1 to TRBJ1-2, with D unclear. The length of the CDR3 is 15 residues. Trimming took 4 bases from V and 0 from J, leaving 13 bases between them. CDR1 and CDR2 (germline): SGHRS, YFSETQ. CDR3 coding DNA: TGCGCCAGCAGCCCGAACCCAGTCGCTAACTATGGCTACACCTTC. Translated, it gives CASSPNPVANYGYTF.

V and J are TRBV21-1 and TRBJ2-7; the DNA was not used to check the table's D call, TRBD2. TRBV21-1 is assigned pseudogene status. The CDR3 is 20 residues long. The CDR3 protein is CASSNRGRSSSGRSSYEQYF. Here the CDR3 DNA reads TGTGCCAGCAGCAACCGAGGACGGAGCTCTAGCGGGAGGAGCTCCTACGAGCAGTACTTC.

CDR3 in DNA: TGCGCCAGCAGCCAATTACTAGCAGGCAAAAACATTCAGTACTTC. This sequence encodes CASSQLLAGKNIQYF. The chain links TRBV4-1 to TRBJ2-4; possible D gene TRBD2, 6 bases. V gave up 2 bases and J gave up 3 bases, with 11 bases separating them. CDR3 length equals 15 residues. The V gene's germline CDR1 is MGHRA and CDR2 YSYEKL.

The chain links TRBV27 to TRBJ2-2; D is possibly TRBD1 (6 bases). The CDR3 has 17 amino acids. The germline V gene encodes CDR1 MNHEY and CDR2 SMNVEV (reference sequence). Between the trimmed V and J ends, which lost 5 bases and 2 bases, there was a span of 18 bases. The CDR3 nucleotides read TGTGCCAGCAGTCCCTTTGCCCAGGGGTACAACACCGGGGAGCTGTTTTTT. Protein product: CASSPFAQGYNTGELFF.